This is a list of T cell receptor beta chains from one sample in a study of CD8 T cells in ankylosing spondylitis. TCRdb called the 5' RACE reads again in MiXCR, with one record for every CDR3 protein. The sample includes about 330,000 distinct CDR3 sequences, around 7.6% seen only once; the top ten take about 15%. The sequenced sample consisted of blood, either unsorted or a sorted T cell fraction (not recorded which). The receptors stem from a male donor with ankylosing spondylitis. CDR3s include the opening cysteine and the closing phenylalanine or tryptophan. The D gene is left open where the match is weak. Rows give clone size only sometimes, using once, few, many, or a class for an expanded clone.

CDR3 protein	D gene	J gene	clone size	V gene
CASSLDSRSSDGYTF	.	TRBJ1-2	many	TRBV5-1
CASTTSSYEQYF	.	TRBJ2-7	few	TRBV6-4
CASGASEEAYEQYF	.	TRBJ2-7	few	TRBV6-1
CSALGLASTDTQYF	.	TRBJ2-3	few	TRBV20-1
CASRPLAGGPGDTQYF	TRBD2	TRBJ2-3	few	TRBV7-9
CASSPSSGGTGELFF	.	TRBJ2-2	few	TRBV28
CASRNTWSSGTFNEQFF	TRBD2	TRBJ2-1	many	TRBV28
CSVVPGQNSRNGYTF	.	TRBJ1-2	many	TRBV29-1
CSARDLVRERTIYF	.	TRBJ1-3	.	TRBV20-1
CASSQGFTEQYF	.	TRBJ2-7	once	TRBV6-5
CASSEGRGPYEQYF	.	TRBJ2-7	.	TRBV25-1
CASSLRGQHNNEQFF	TRBD1	TRBJ2-1	many	TRBV7-2
CASSVNRGAGELFF	TRBD1	TRBJ2-2	.	TRBV6-1
CAISSRGGGSETQYF	.	TRBJ2-5	.	TRBV10-3
CASSPPGQGGTGELFF	TRBD1	TRBJ2-2	.	TRBV5-1
CASSLSRDGDYEQYF	.	TRBJ2-7	.	TRBV18
CASSLTGTGGLKDTEAFF	TRBD1	TRBJ1-1	many	TRBV5-1
CASSYRGDSDTQYF	.	TRBJ2-3	few	TRBV6-5
CASSPGPDYGYTF	.	TRBJ1-2	few	TRBV7-2
CASSSSAGGYTGELFF	TRBD2	TRBJ2-2	.	TRBV6-5
CASSDSGPSTDTQYF	TRBD2	TRBJ2-3	medium-sized	TRBV9
CATSRSPSSYEQYF	.	TRBJ2-7	many	TRBV15
CSARVSLVQETQYF	.	TRBJ2-5	few	TRBV20-1
CASSSGLAAQETQYF	TRBD2	TRBJ2-5	many	TRBV5-1
CSVVCVGGGTDTQYF	TRBD2	TRBJ2-3	many	TRBV29-1
CASSSVPVGNSPLHF	.	TRBJ1-6	few	TRBV27
CASSWGSYEQYF	.	TRBJ2-7	many	TRBV12-3/TRBV12-4
CASWGDGEQYF	.	TRBJ2-7	.	TRBV19
CASSSEAGLARSTGGLFF	.	TRBJ2-2	.	TRBV19
CTCSSYAGTGFSYNEQFF	TRBD1	TRBJ2-1	.	TRBV12-3/TRBV12-4
CASSLSGRWTDTQYF	TRBD2	TRBJ2-3	.	TRBV7-9
CASSPSGGLNTDTQYF	.	TRBJ2-3	.	TRBV5-1
CASSQVPGNTEAFF	.	TRBJ1-1	many	TRBV3-1
CASSLRASDGYTF	.	TRBJ1-2	many	TRBV12-3/TRBV12-4
CASSSAGTGNTGELFF	TRBD1	TRBJ2-2	few	TRBV7-9
CSARDPSGTYTGELFF	TRBD2	TRBJ2-2	few	TRBV20-1
CASRGSLNQPQHF	.	TRBJ1-5	few	TRBV6-1
CASSPDGRVAPSAYNEQFF	.	TRBJ2-1	.	TRBV5-1
CASSDLKRGSYEQYF	TRBD2	TRBJ2-7	.	TRBV10-1